The entry below gives a single T cell receptor beta chain sequence along with its context. Its antigen is unidentified. This clone may be a read error of a much larger clone one base away. Looked up from germline, CDR1 is SQVTM and CDR2 is ANQGSEA. This CDR3 has 14 residues. Libraries were made from TCR beta cDNA, and they carried unique molecular identifiers. The authors obtained about 520,000 cDNA molecules from roughly 1.1 to 9.2 million T cells. TCRdb recomputed calls from the PCR reads with MiXCR, one row per CDR3 protein. Among a few hundred thousand distinct CDR3 sequences listed, less than 40% were seen once. This entry belongs to a study of post-analysis software for immune sequencing data. Across the study: The courses of disease that were included comprised relapsing-remitting, secondary progressive and progressive-relapsing multiple sclerosis. General observations from the study: Normalized Chao1 diversity in multiple sclerosis patients fell significantly below that of controls. Strong same-batch co-clustering of samples appeared with F measure clustering. Controls had lower frequencies than patients of 4 or 5 TRBV segments, which included TRBV5-6, TRBV5-1 and TRBV20-1.

Input material: blood. This receptor was obtained from a girl aged 10-17 years with multiple sclerosis. This chain links TRBV29-1 with TRBJ2-5; perhaps D is TRBD1 or TRBD2 (6 bases each). CDR3 protein: CGVVRDPGAETQYF. DNA for the CDR3: TGCGGCGTTGTTCGGGACCCGGGGGCGGAGACCCAGTACTTC.